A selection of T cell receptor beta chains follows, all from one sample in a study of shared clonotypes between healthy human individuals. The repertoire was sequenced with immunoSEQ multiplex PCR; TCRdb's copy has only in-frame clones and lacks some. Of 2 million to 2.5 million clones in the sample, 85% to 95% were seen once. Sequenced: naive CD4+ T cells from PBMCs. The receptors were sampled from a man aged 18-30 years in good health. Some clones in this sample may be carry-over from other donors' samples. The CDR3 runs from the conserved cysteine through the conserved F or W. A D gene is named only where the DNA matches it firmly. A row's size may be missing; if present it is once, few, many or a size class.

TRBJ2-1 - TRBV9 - CASSVGSYGEQFF TGTGCCAGCAGCGTAGGGTCCTACGGGGAGCAGTTCTTC
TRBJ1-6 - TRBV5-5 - CASSLGFQTTANSPLHF TGTGCCAGCAGCTTAGGGTTCCAGACAACCGCTAATTCACCCCTCCACTTT
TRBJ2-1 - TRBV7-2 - CASSFGSGEDEQFF TGTGCCAGCAGCTTCGGATCTGGGGAAGATGAGCAGTTCTTC
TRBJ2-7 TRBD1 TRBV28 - CASSSAHRGTYEQYF TGTGCCAGCAGTTCCGCCCACAGGGGAACCTACGAGCAGTACTTC
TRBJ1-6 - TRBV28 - CASAVGTSSYNSPLHF TGTGCCAGCGCGGTAGGAACGAGCTCCTATAATTCACCCCTCCACTTT
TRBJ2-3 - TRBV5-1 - CASSSGRVPDTQYF TGCGCCAGCAGCTCTGGCAGGGTCCCAGATACGCAGTATTTT
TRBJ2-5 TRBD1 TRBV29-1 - CSATGAPEETQYF TGCAGCGCGACAGGGGCGCCTGAGGAGACCCAGTACTTC
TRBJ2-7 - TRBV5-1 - CASSLLQGFYEQYF TGCGCCAGCAGCTTGTTGCAGGGTTTCTACGAGCAGTACTTC
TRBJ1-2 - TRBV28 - CASSLGTTGNGYTF TGTGCCAGCAGTTTGGGGACTACAGGAAATGGCTACACCTTC
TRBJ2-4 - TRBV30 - CAWSAGGAKNIQYF TGTGCCTGGAGTGCCGGCGGAGCCAAAAACATTCAGTACTTC
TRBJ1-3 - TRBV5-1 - CAPPCAAGNTIYF TGCGCCCCTCCGTGCGCAGCTGGAAACACCATATATTTT
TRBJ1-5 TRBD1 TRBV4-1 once CASSQAVPGQGARQPQHF TGCGCCAGCAGCCAAGCAGTCCCGGGACAGGGGGCAAGACAGCCCCAGCATTTT
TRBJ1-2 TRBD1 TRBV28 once CASSLLTGTGGGYTF TGTGCCAGCAGTTTACTTACCGGGACAGGGGGCGGCTACACCTTC
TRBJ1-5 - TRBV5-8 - CASIPGDGSGGNQPQHF TGTGCCAGCATCCCAGGGGATGGGTCAGGAGGCAATCAGCCCCAGCATTTT
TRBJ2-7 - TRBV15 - CATSGAIRRGRSSYEQYF TGTGCCACCAGCGGAGCAATCAGAAGGGGCAGGAGCTCCTACGAGCAGTACTTC
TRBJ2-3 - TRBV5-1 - CASSLEYSTDTQYF TGCGCCAGCAGCTTGGAGTATTCTACAGATACGCAGTATTTT
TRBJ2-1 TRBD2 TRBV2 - CASVQSGTRRNEQFF TGTGCCAGCGTACAGTCCGGGACTAGACGGAATGAGCAGTTCTTC
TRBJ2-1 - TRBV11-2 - CASSPWGGPYNEQFF TGTGCCAGCAGCCCCTGGGGCGGCCCCTACAATGAGCAGTTCTTC
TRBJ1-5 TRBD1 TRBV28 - CASSPGGGQPQHF TGTGCCAGCAGCCCAGGGGGGGGGCAGCCCCAGCATTTT
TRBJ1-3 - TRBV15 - CATSRVGQTGRSGNTIYF TGTGCCACCAGCAGAGTGGGCCAGACAGGACGCTCTGGAAACACCATATATTTT
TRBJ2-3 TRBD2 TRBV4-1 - CASSQTRLAGGADTQYF TGCGCCAGCAGCCAAACCCGACTAGCGGGAGGAGCAGATACGCAGTATTTT
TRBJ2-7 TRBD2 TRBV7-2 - CASSQTSGAYEQYF TGTGCCAGCAGCCAGACTAGCGGTGCCTACGAGCAGTACTTC
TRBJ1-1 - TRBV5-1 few CASSVQGNTEAFF TGCGCCAGCAGCGTACAGGGGAACACTGAAGCTTTCTTT
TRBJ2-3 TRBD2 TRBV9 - CASNYSGTSGSTDTQYF TGTGCCAGCAACTACTCCGGGACTAGCGGGAGCACAGATACGCAGTATTTT
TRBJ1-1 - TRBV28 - CASSTHHAANTEAFF TGTGCCAGCAGTACCCACCACGCAGCGAACACTGAAGCTTTCTTT
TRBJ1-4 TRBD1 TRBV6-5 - CASKGTGGEDEKLFF TGTGCCAGCAAGGGGACAGGGGGCGAAGATGAAAAACTGTTTTTT
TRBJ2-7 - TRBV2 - CASSRSAAGEQYF TGTGCCAGCAGTAGATCGGCGGCAGGGGAGCAGTACTTC
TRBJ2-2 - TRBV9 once CASSVAAGRSTGELFF TGTGCCAGCAGCGTGGCGGCGGGGAGGTCCACCGGGGAGCTGTTTTTT
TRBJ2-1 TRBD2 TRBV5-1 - CASSLGTSGSKGEQFF TGCGCCAGCAGCCTAGGGACTAGCGGGAGTAAGGGTGAGCAGTTCTTC